This T cell receptor beta chain was identified during a study of cytomegalovirus exposure and HLA in healthy donors. Whole-study context: Falling in the Caucasian-associated ancestry cluster were approximately 84% of approximately 410 genotyped donors.

The CDR3 is 15 amino acids. With V trimmed by 4 bases and J by 7 bases, 11 bases remained unmatched. Germline CDR1 SGHRS, CDR2 YFSETQ. Points from the study as a whole: Further analysis was carried out later, and it showed several of the most significant clusters appearing linked to common viral pathogens. Researchers reported in a later analysis that a missense DCLRE1C variant was tied to TCR beta V- and J-gene trimming. Sequencing likely produced, as an artifact, a cluster of highly shared sequence variants.

PCR was performed using 60 Vbeta and 13 Jbeta primers. Produced via immunoSEQ multiplex PCR; TCRdb's table is partial and in-frame only. The sample contains about 150,000 clones, around 74% of which appear only once. Worth noting for this clone: No antigen is known for it.

This chain links TRBV5-1 with TRBJ1-5, with 7 bases lining up with TRBD1. This receptor was identified in a man between 18 and 35 years old in good health and CMV-seronegative. The sequencing input was PBMCs. The CDR3 DNA reads TGCGCCAGCAGCCCGGGGGGGGACAGAGTCCAGCCCCAGCATTTT. As protein: CASSPGGDRVQPQHF.